This passage covers 5 T cell receptor beta chains from one sample sequenced in a study of cytomegalovirus exposure and HLA in healthy donors. In the PCR, 60 Vbeta and 13 Jbeta primers were used. TCRdb's copy holds only in-frame clones and misses some; the assay was immunoSEQ multiplex PCR. The sample lists 150,000 to 200,000 clones, about four fifths occurring once. Sequenced material: PBMCs. All receptors come from a woman between 45 and 65 years old in good health and CMV-seronegative.

The chain is built from TRBV10-3 and TRBJ1-2, with D tentatively TRBD1 (6 bases). In germline, CDR1 is ENHRY, CDR2 SYGVKD. The CDR3 extends over 17 amino acids. The V end lost 3 bases, the J end lost 5 bases, and 22 bases lay between the germline ends. The CDR3 here is CAISEGGLVSEEYGYTF. CDR3 bases: TGTGCCATCAGTGAAGGGGGTCTGGTCTCGGAGGAGTATGGCTACACCTTC.

The chain combines TRBV7-9 with TRBJ2-2; 7 bases line up with TRBD1. The germline gives CDR1 SEHNR, CDR2 FQNEAQ (reference sequence). Trimming took 6 bases from V and 6 from J; bases not matched to a gene: 10. The CDR3 contains 15 residues. The CDR3 DNA reads as TGTGCCAGCAGACTCGACAGGGTTTCGGCCGGGGAGCTGTTTTTT. This encodes CASRLDRVSAGELFF. The full variable domain, in which reference TRBV7-9 and TRBJ2-2 provide the parts outside the CDR3, is DTGVSQNPRHKITKRGQNVTFRCDPISEHNRLYWYRQTLGQGPEFLTYFQNEAQLEKSRLLSDRFSAERPKGSFSTLEIQRTEQGDSAMYLCASRLDRVSAGELFFGEGSRLTVL.

J is TRBJ1-5 and V is TRBV7-8, with 7 bases that match TRBD1. The CDR3 is made up of 13 amino acids. V dropped 3 bases and J dropped 5; count of bases not matched to a gene: 1. CDR1 is SGHVS, CDR2 FQNEAQ, per germline. CDR3 coding DNA: TGTGCCAGCAGCTTTCAGGGGGATCAGCCCCAGCATTTT. Translation: CASSFQGDQPQHF.

This chain uses TRBV5-1 with TRBJ2-1, with TRBD2 matching over 7 bases. CDR3 length: 16 residues. Unmatched junction bases numbered 5, after V lost 0 bases and J lost 2 bases. The germline V gene has CDR1 SGHRS and CDR2 YFSETQ. CDR3 amino acids: CASSLEGGSPYNEQFF. In DNA form, the CDR3 reads TGCGCCAGCAGCTTGGAGGGCGGGAGCCCCTACAATGAGCAGTTCTTC.

The rearrangement uses TRBV7-3 and TRBJ2-1; the D is unclear. Trimming pared 1 base from V and 0 bases from J, leaving 10 bases between. Germline-derived CDR1 and CDR2 are SGHTA and FQGTGA. CDR3 length equals 16 residues. In nucleotides, the CDR3 is TGTGCCAGCAGCTTAAAGTCTCCGAGCTCCTACAATGAGCAGTTCTTC. It encodes CASSLKSPSSYNEQFF. The whole variable domain, filled in from reference TRBV7-3 and TRBJ2-1, reads GAGVSQTPSNKVTEKGKYVELRCDPISGHTALYWYRQSLGQGPEFLIYFQGTGAADDSGLPNDRFFAVRPEGSVSTLKIQRTERGDSAVYLCASSLKSPSSYNEQFFGPGTRLTVL.